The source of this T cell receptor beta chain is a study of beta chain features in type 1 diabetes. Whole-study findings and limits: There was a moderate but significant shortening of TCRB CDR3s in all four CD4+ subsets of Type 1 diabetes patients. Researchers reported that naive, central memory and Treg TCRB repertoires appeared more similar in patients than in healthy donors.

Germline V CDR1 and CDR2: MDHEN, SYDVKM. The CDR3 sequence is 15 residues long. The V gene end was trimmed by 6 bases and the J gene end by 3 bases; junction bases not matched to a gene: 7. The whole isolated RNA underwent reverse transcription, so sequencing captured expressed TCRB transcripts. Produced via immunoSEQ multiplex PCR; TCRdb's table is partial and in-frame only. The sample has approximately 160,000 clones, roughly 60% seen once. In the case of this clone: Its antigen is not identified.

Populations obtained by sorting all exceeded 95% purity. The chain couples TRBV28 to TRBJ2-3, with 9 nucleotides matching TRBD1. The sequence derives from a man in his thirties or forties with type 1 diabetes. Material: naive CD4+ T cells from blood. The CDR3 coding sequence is TGTGCCAGCAGCTCGGGACAGGGATTTACAGATACGCAGTATTTT. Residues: CASSSGQGFTDTQYF. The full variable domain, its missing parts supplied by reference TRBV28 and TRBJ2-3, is DVKVTQSSRYLVKRTGEKVFLECVQDMDHENMFWYRQDPGLGLRLIYFSYDVKMKEKGDIPEGYSVSREKKERFSLILESASTNQTSMYLCASSSGQGFTDTQYFGPGTRLTVL.